The clone carrying this T cell receptor beta chain has a count of ten or more. The sample originates from a study of T cell repertoires in cytomegalovirus infection. TCRdb called the reads again in MiXCR, with one record for every CDR3 protein. The data hold about 450,000 distinct CDR3 sequences, with about 33% observed a single time. Germline CDR1 is MNHNY and CDR2 is SVGAGI (reference sequence). V shed 8 bases, J shed 5 bases, and the junction held 10 bases outside the gene matches. CDR3 length: 14 amino acids. The chain employs TRBV6-6 and TRBJ2-5; 8 nucleotides line up with TRBD2. The sequencing input was PBMCs. This sequence originates from a human donor in good health (CMV status not recorded). Some clones in this sample may be carry-over from other donors' samples. Here the CDR3 reads CASRGGGGRETQYF. The CDR3 region has the DNA TGTGCCAGCCGGGGTGGAGGCGGGAGGGAGACCCAGTACTTC.